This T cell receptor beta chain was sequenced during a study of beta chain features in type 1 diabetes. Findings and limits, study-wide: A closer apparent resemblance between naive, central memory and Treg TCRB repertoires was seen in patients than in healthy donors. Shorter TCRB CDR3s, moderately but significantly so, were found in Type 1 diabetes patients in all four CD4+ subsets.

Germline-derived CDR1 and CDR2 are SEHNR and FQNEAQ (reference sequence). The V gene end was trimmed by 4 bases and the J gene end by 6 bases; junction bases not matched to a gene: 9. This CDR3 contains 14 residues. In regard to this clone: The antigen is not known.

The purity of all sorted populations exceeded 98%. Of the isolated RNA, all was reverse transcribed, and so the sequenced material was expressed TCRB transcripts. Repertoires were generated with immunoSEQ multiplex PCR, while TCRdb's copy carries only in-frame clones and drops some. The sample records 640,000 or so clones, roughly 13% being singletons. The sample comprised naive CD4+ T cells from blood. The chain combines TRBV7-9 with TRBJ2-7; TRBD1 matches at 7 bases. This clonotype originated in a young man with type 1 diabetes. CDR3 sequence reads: CASSSRQGQLEQYF. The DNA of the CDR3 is TGTGCCAGCAGCTCAAGACAGGGTCAGCTCGAGCAGTACTTC.